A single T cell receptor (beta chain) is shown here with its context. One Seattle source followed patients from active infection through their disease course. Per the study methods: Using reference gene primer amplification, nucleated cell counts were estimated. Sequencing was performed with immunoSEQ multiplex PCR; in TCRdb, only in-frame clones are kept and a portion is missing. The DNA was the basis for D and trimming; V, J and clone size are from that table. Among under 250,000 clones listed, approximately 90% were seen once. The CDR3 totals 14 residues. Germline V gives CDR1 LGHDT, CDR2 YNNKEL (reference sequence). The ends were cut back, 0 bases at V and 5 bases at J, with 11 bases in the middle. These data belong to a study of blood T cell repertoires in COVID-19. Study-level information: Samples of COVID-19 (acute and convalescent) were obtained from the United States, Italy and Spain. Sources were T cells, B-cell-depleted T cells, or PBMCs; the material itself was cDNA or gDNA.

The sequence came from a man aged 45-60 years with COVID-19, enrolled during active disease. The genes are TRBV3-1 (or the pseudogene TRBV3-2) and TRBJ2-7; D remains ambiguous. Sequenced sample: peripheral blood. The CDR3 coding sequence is TGTGCCAGCAGCCAAGATCTGGCCAACAACGAGCAGTACTTC. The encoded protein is CASSQDLANNEQYF.